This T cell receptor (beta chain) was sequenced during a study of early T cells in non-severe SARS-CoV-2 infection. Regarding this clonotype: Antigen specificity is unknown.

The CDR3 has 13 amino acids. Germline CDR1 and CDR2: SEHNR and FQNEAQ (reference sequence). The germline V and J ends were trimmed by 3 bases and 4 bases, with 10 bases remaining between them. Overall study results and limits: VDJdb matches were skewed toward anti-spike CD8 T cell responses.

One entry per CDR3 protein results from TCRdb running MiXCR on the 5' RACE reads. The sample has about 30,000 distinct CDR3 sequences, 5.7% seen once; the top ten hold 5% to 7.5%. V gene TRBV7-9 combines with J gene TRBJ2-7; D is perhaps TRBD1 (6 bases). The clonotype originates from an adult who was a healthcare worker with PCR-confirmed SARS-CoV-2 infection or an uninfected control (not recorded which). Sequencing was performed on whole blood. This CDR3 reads CASSLAGEYEQYF. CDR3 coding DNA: TGTGCCAGCAGCTTGGCAGGGGAGTACGAGCAGTACTTC.